This TCR beta chain was recovered during a study of shared clonotypes between healthy human individuals. For sorted subsets, 150 to 200 ng DNA per replicate equaled about 27,000 T cell genomes. Only in-frame clones appear in the TCRdb table, and some are missing; sequencing was by immunoSEQ multiplex PCR. The repertoire has about 710,000 clones, roughly 73% of them found once; the top ten carry around 1.8%. Comments on this clone: Its specificity is unknown.

The study, taken as a whole, reports: Estimated richness values were generally larger in naive subsets than in memory subsets. Among donors, sharing of clonotypes was expected to be affected by sequencing depth. Shared clonotypes: 4.5% to 5% naive CD4, about 4% naive CD8, about 2.5% memory CD4, roughly 0.4% memory CD8.

Sample: memory CD4+ T cells sorted from blood. Subset given: CD45RA-negative fraction. The TCR comes from a woman aged 25-40 years in good health.

The CDR3 protein is CASSLRISGDGYTF. The CDR3 DNA follows: TGTGCCAGCAGCTTAAGGATCTCCGGCGATGGCTACACCTTC. V usage is TRBV11-2 and J usage is TRBJ1-2; no reliable D call. The germline V gene has CDR1 SGHAT and CDR2 FQNNGV. Trimming left V 2 bases short and J 6 bases short, with 13 bases between. CDR3 length: 14 amino acids.